This T cell receptor (beta chain) was sequenced during a study of radiotherapy plus CTLA-4 blockade in lung cancer. Regarding the study as a whole: Reportedly, early blood T cell clone dynamics best predicted response, with interferon-beta. Clones of tumor-derived TCRs expanded in blood after radiotherapy plus ipilimumab.

Only in-frame clones appear in the TCRdb table, and some are missing; sequencing was by immunoSEQ multiplex PCR. The table lists around 70,000 clones, roughly 84% of them singletons. Alongside CTLA-4 blockade with ipilimumab, patients with chemo-refractory metastatic non-small-cell lung cancer received focal radiation. Details on this clone: What it binds is not known.

The sample here was peripheral blood, taken from a patient treated with radiotherapy plus ipilimumab. The sequence was obtained from a human donor with non-small cell lung cancer that progressed on radiotherapy plus ipilimumab.

The CDR3 bases are TGTGCCAGCAGTGAGGGACAGGGAATAGGTGGCTACACCTTC. It is translated as CASSEGQGIGGYTF. The chain links TRBV2 to TRBJ1-2; 9 nucleotides align to TRBD1. Germline V gives CDR1 SNHLY, CDR2 FYNNEI. V was pared by 3 bases and J by 7 bases, with 6 bases of the junction left unmatched. This CDR3 has 14 residues.